A single sample gave rise to the 20 T cell receptor beta chains below, sequenced in a study of T cells after posttransplantation cyclophosphamide. The assay was immunoSEQ multiplex PCR, and TCRdb's table has in-frame clones only and misses some. The table records about 21,000 clones, roughly 98% of them present only once. The sequenced material came from naive CD8+ T cells sorted from PBMCs. These receptor sequences come from a man aged 35 to 55 in good health, CMV-negative, and a related stem cell transplant donor.

V usage is TRBV7-9 and J usage is TRBJ1-1; D not resolved. The V gene's germline CDR1 is SEHNR and CDR2 FQNEAQ (reference sequence). V was pared by 3 bases and J by 6 bases, with 11 bases between. The CDR3 has 13 amino acids. DNA of the CDR3: TGTGCCAGCAGCTTCGGAGGGCCCCCTGAAGCTTTCTTT. Translating gives CASSFGGPPEAFF.

For the CDR3, the DNA is TGCGCCAGCAGCCAAGATCGGCTAGGTGGTAGGTGGGAGACCCAGTACTTC. It specifies CASSQDRLGGRWETQYF. The V call is TRBV4-1, the J call TRBJ2-5; the D is unclear. This CDR3 has 17 amino acids. CDR1 and CDR2 (germline): MGHRA, YSYEKL. Trimming shortened V by 0 bases and J by 5 bases, and 19 bases separated the two germline ends.

The gene calls are TRBV21-1 and TRBJ2-6; TRBD1 was called by the table and not checked on the DNA. TRBV21-1 is listed as a pseudogene. This CDR3 has 19 residues. CDR3 DNA sequence: TGTGCCAGCAGCAAATCCCGGGACAGGGGGCGCGATGGGGCCAACGTCCTGACTTTC. Translation: CASSKSRDRGRDGANVLTF.

V and J are TRBV19 and TRBJ2-1; D is ambiguous. The V end was cut by 5 bases, the J end by 6 bases, with 11 bases between. There are 13 residues in the CDR3. CDR1 LNHDA and CDR2 SQIVND come from the germline V gene (reference sequence). Written as DNA, the CDR3 is TGTGCCAGTAGTCTAAGACACCTCAATGAGCAGTTCTTC. This sequence encodes CASSLRHLNEQFF.

The CDR3 DNA reads as TGTGCCACTGTTTTCGGGAGCGTCAATGAGCAGTTCTTC. Translation: CATVFGSVNEQFF. The genes are TRBV7-9 and TRBJ2-1; weak D call: TRBD2 (6 bases). The CDR3 runs to 13 residues. Looked up from germline, CDR1 is SEHNR and CDR2 is FQNEAQ (reference sequence). With 10 bases removed from V and 6 bases from J, the gap between germline ends came to 16 bases.

This rearrangement joins TRBV5-1 to TRBJ2-7; 10 bases fit TRBD1. The CDR3 contains 15 residues. Germline V CDR1 and CDR2: SGHRS, YFSETQ. V shed 0 bases and J 4 bases; nucleotides not matched to a gene: 4. The CDR3, as DNA: TGCGCCAGCAGCTTGGTGGGGACAGGGGAATACGAGCAGTACTTC. Translating it yields CASSLVGTGEYEQYF.

The genes are TRBV7-2 and TRBJ2-3; the match to TRBD2 covers 9 bases. The CDR3 is made up of 15 amino acids. V dropped 3 bases and J dropped 6; count of bases not matched to a gene: 7. Germline CDR1 is SGHTA and CDR2 is FQGNSA. CDR3 coding DNA: TGTGCCAGCAGCTTGACTAGCGGACCCCTGGATACGCAGTATTTT. It is translated as CASSLTSGPLDTQYF.

The chain is built from TRBV9 and TRBJ2-3; D might be TRBD1 (6 bases). With 3 bases removed from V and 4 bases from J, the gap between germline ends came to 21 bases. The germline gives CDR1 SGDLS, CDR2 YYNGEE. The CDR3 covers 17 residues. The CDR3 region is CASSAAWAGVSADTQYF. The CDR3 coding sequence is TGTGCCAGCAGCGCTGCGTGGGCAGGGGTATCGGCAGATACGCAGTATTTT.

The CDR3 sequence: CASSLNRVDIQYF. CDR3 DNA: TGTGCCAGCAGTTTAAACAGGGTTGACATTCAGTACTTC. The J gene is TRBJ2-4, the V gene TRBV27; TRBD1 is a possible D gene (6 bases). Germline V gene sequence: CDR1 MNHEY, CDR2 SMNVEV (reference sequence). This CDR3 has 13 amino acids. The V gene lost 2 bases and the J gene lost 8 bases, with 10 bases spanning the gap.

The chain joins TRBV5-4 to TRBJ2-7, with D hard to call. The germline V gene encodes CDR1 SGHNT and CDR2 YYREEE (reference sequence). CDR3 size: 14 residues. The V gene lost 5 bases and the J gene lost 2 bases, with 14 bases spanning the gap. The CDR3 region is CASSVRGATYEQYF. In nucleotides, the CDR3 is TGTGCCAGCAGTGTAAGAGGAGCTACCTACGAGCAGTACTTC.

The chain employs TRBV6-6 and TRBJ2-5; D not resolved. V lost 8 bases, J lost 5 bases, and 9 bases lay in between. Looked up from germline, CDR1 is MNHNY and CDR2 is SVGAGI (reference sequence). This CDR3 contains 11 residues. CDR3 sequence (DNA): TGTGCCAGCGGTGAGAGGGAGACCCAGTACTTC. Residues: CASGERETQYF.

The chain carries TRBV29-1 and TRBJ1-1; D gene ambiguous. Trimming shortened V by 4 bases and J by 1 base, and 4 bases separated the two germline ends. There are 11 residues in the CDR3. Germline lookup yields CDR1 SQVTM and CDR2 ANQGSEA. The CDR3 reads CSVGQNTEAFF. The DNA for the CDR3 is TGCAGCGTTGGACAGAACACTGAAGCTTTCTTT.

The chain uses TRBV27 and TRBJ2-7; weak D call: TRBD1 (5 bases). The CDR3 loop spans 14 amino acids. Trimming stripped 3 bases from V and 3 bases from J, with 12 bases between. The germline V gene has CDR1 MNHEY and CDR2 SMNVEV (reference sequence). The CDR3, as DNA: TGTGCCAGCAGTTTGGGGCCCTTTAACTACGAGCAGTACTTC. Translation: CASSLGPFNYEQYF.

A single count supports this clone. The chain recombines TRBV7-2 with TRBJ2-7; 10 positions match TRBD1. Trimming cost V 1 base and J 2 bases; bases outside gene matches: 11. The V gene's germline CDR1 is SGHTA and CDR2 FQGNSA. This CDR3 is 18 amino acids long. The DNA for the CDR3 is TGTGCCAGCAGCTTAGTTTATCGGGGACAGGGGCTTCCCTACGAGCAGTACTTC. Its translation is CASSLVYRGQGLPYEQYF.

This sequence joins TRBV4-3 and TRBJ2-3; 8 nucleotides match TRBD2. The CDR3 has 16 amino acids. With 1 base clipped from V and 3 bases from J, the junction kept 6 bases outside the gene matches. Germline V gives CDR1 LGHNA, CDR2 YSLEER. The chain's CDR3 is CASSQVSGRGTDTQYF. The CDR3 region has the DNA TGCGCCAGCAGCCAAGTAAGCGGGAGAGGGACAGATACGCAGTATTTT.

The chain employs TRBV4-1 and TRBJ2-2; TRBD1 aligns across 9 bases. This CDR3 is built from 15 residues. Germline assignment: CDR1 MGHRA and CDR2 YSYEKL. The V gene end was trimmed by 6 bases and the J gene end by 5 bases; junction bases not matched to a gene: 7. DNA for the CDR3: TGCGCCAGCAGGCTACAGGGGGCAAGGACCGGGGAGCTGTTTTTT. Translation: CASRLQGARTGELFF.

The chain carries TRBV27 and TRBJ2-7; tentatively, D is TRBD2 (6 bases). CDR1 is MNHEY, CDR2 SMNVEV, per germline (reference sequence). The CDR3 has 15 amino acids. The V gene lost 2 bases and the J gene lost 6 bases, with 17 bases spanning the gap. The CDR3 loop is CASSLRTGGVREQYF. CDR3 DNA sequence: TGTGCCAGCAGTTTACGGACTGGAGGGGTTCGCGAGCAGTACTTC.

The J gene is TRBJ2-2, the V gene TRBV30; 7 bases are a match to TRBD1. The germline V gene encodes CDR1 GTSNPN and CDR2 SVGIG (reference sequence). The CDR3 is 13 residues long. V was pared by 4 bases and J by 3 bases, with 2 bases of the junction left unmatched. The chain's CDR3 is CAWNTGDTGELFF. The CDR3 region has the DNA TGTGCCTGGAATACAGGGGACACCGGGGAGCTGTTTTTT.

This clone was found once. V is TRBV5-1 and J is TRBJ2-1; 8 positions agree with TRBD2. Looked up from germline, CDR1 is SGHRS and CDR2 is YFSETQ. This CDR3 has 15 residues. Trimming at V came to 0 bases and at J to 9 bases, leaving 8 bases not matched to a gene. CDR3 loop: CASSLASGGRIEQFF. The CDR3 DNA reads TGCGCCAGCAGCTTGGCTTCGGGGGGGCGGATTGAGCAGTTCTTC.

The chain uses TRBV7-8 and TRBJ1-2; 7 bases line up with TRBD1. The V segment lost 1 base and the J segment 4 bases; nucleotides outside the gene matches: 6. The CDR3 consists of 15 residues. Germline V gives CDR1 SGHVS, CDR2 FQNEAQ. The CDR3 loop is CASSLGDREFYGYTF. CDR3 nucleotide sequence: TGTGCCAGCAGCTTAGGAGACAGGGAGTTCTATGGCTACACCTTC.